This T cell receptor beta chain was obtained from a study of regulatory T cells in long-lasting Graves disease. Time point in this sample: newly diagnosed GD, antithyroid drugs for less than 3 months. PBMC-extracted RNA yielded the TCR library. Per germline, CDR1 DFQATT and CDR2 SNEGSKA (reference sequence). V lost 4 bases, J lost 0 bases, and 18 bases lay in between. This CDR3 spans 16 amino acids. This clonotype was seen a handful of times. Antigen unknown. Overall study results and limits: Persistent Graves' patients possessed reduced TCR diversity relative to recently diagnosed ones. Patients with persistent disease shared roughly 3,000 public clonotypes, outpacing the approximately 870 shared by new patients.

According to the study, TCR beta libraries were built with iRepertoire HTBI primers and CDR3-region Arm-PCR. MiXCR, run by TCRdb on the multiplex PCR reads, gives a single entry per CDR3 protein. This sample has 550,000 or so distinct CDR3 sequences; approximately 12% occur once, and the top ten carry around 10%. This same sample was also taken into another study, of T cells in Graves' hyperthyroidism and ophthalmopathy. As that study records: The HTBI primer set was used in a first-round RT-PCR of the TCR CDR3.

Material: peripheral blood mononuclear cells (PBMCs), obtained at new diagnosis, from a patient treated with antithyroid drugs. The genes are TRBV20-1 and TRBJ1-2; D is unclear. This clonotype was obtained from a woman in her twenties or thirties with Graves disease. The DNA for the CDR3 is TGCAGTGCTAAAGAGCAGCGTTATGGGCCTAACTATGGCTACACCTTC. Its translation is CSAKEQRYGPNYGYTF.